Listed here are 20 T cell receptor beta chains from one sample, sequenced in a study of cytomegalovirus exposure and HLA in healthy donors. Primers included in the PCR were 60 Vbeta and 13 Jbeta primers. The protocol was immunoSEQ multiplex PCR, while the TCRdb copy is restricted to in-frame clones and leaves out a portion. The table lists 150,000 to 200,000 clones, roughly 85% of them singletons. Material for sequencing was PBMCs. These receptors all stem from a woman aged 45-65 years in good health and CMV-seronegative.

The rearrangement joins TRBV5-1 to TRBJ2-1, with D perhaps TRBD1 (6 bases). In germline, CDR1 is SGHRS, CDR2 YFSETQ. This CDR3 spans 15 amino acids. Trimming removed 6 bases from V and 0 bases from J, with 13 bases in between. The CDR3 coding sequence is TGCGCCAGCACCGCAGGGGCCGGCTCCTACAATGAGCAGTTCTTC. Translated: CASTAGAGSYNEQFF.

V and J are TRBV9 and TRBJ1-6; 8 nucleotides match TRBD1. With V trimmed by 4 bases and J by 5 bases, 2 bases remained unmatched. This CDR3 spans 14 amino acids. Germline V gene data show CDR1 as SGDLS and CDR2 as YYNGEE. CDR3 nucleotide sequence: TGTGCCAGCAGCATGGGACAGGATAATTCACCCCTCCACTTT. This codes for CASSMGQDNSPLHF.

The chain recombines TRBV28 with TRBJ1-2; the D is unclear. Trimming cost V 10 bases and J 7 bases, with 13 bases left between them. The CDR3 totals 11 residues. Germline values: CDR1 MDHEN, CDR2 SYDVKM. The CDR3 here is CATTLRGGYTF. DNA of the CDR3: TGTGCCACCACCCTTCGAGGTGGCTACACCTTC.

The chain has TRBV19 and TRBJ1-6, with a tentative D call TRBD1 (6 bases). Trimming removed 2 bases from V and 7 bases from J, with 12 bases in between. Germline CDR1 and CDR2: LNHDA and SQIVND (reference sequence). The CDR3 covers 15 residues. The CDR3 DNA is TGTGCCAGTAGTATAACAGGGATTATCAATTCACCCCTCCACTTT. It codes for CASSITGIINSPLHF.

Comments on this clone: Other DNA sequences from this sample encode an identical CDR3 as well. The chain couples TRBV18 to TRBJ2-5; D ambiguous. Trimming took 6 bases from V and 0 from J, leaving 5 bases between them. The CDR3 loop spans 12 amino acids. The germline CDR1 and CDR2 sequences are KGHSH and LQKENI. The CDR3 DNA reads as TGTGCCAGCTCCCCGTACCAAGAGACCCAGTACTTC. Amino acids: CASSPYQETQYF.

The chain combines TRBV7-9 with TRBJ2-1, with D perhaps TRBD2 (6 bases). Trimming left V 2 bases short and J 3 bases short, with 8 bases between. Germline values: CDR1 SEHNR, CDR2 FQNEAQ (reference sequence). The length of the CDR3 is 14 residues. CDR3 protein: CASSLLEGYNEQFF. Here the CDR3 DNA reads TGTGCCAGCAGCTTACTGGAGGGCTACAATGAGCAGTTCTTC.

This chain links TRBV27 with TRBJ2-2; no definite D call. Germline CDR1 is MNHEY and CDR2 is SMNVEV (reference sequence). The CDR3 is made up of 13 amino acids. Trimming cost V 2 bases and J 3 bases, with 4 bases left between them. This CDR3 reads CASSLQYTGELFF. In nucleotides, the CDR3 is TGTGCCAGCAGTTTACAGTACACCGGGGAGCTGTTTTTT.

J is TRBJ1-1 and V is TRBV28; weak D call: TRBD1 (5 bases). V dropped 5 bases and J dropped 1 base, with 17 bases sitting between them. CDR3 length: 16 residues. Per the germline V gene, CDR1 is MDHEN and CDR2 is SYDVKM. The CDR3 is CASSIARGGGNTEAFF. The CDR3, as DNA: TGTGCCAGCAGTATCGCAAGGGGCGGGGGGAACACTGAAGCTTTCTTT.

The chain carries TRBV19 and TRBJ2-1; the match to TRBD2 covers 9 bases. The CDR3 spans 18 residues. Germline lookup yields CDR1 LNHDA and CDR2 SQIVND (reference sequence). Trimming took 5 bases from V and 7 from J; bases not matched to a gene: 18. The CDR3 spells CASSPHGRAGGPGNEQFF. The CDR3 DNA follows: TGTGCCAGTAGTCCTCACGGGAGGGCGGGAGGGCCCGGGAATGAGCAGTTCTTC.

This rearrangement joins TRBV9 to TRBJ1-2; D is possibly TRBD1 (6 bases). The germline V gene has CDR1 SGDLS and CDR2 YYNGEE. This CDR3 region has 14 residues. V was pared by 4 bases and J by 5 bases, with 15 bases between. Here the CDR3 reads CASSQDSSGYGYTF. In DNA form, the CDR3 reads TGTGCCAGCAGCCAGGACAGCAGTGGATATGGCTACACCTTC.

Only a few counts were recorded for this clone. The chain couples TRBV28 to TRBJ2-2; D might be TRBD1 (5 bases). Trimming removed 2 bases from V and 13 bases from J, with 17 bases in between. CDR1 is MDHEN, CDR2 SYDVKM, per germline. The CDR3 consists of 14 residues. The CDR3 nucleotides read TGTGCCAGCAGTTTAGGGGCCATGTCCGTTGGGCTGTTTTTT. Translated, it gives CASSLGAMSVGLFF. The full variable domain, its missing parts supplied by reference TRBV28 and TRBJ2-2, is DVKVTQSSRYLVKRTGEKVFLECVQDMDHENMFWYRQDPGLGLRLIYFSYDVKMKEKGDIPEGYSVSREKKERFSLILESASTNQTSMYLCASSLGAMSVGLFFGEGSRLTVL.

The chain combines TRBV27 with TRBJ2-3, with 10 bases aligning to TRBD2. The CDR3 is made up of 16 amino acids. Trimming at V came to 3 bases and at J to 6 bases, leaving 9 bases not matched to a gene. The germline gives CDR1 MNHEY, CDR2 SMNVEV (reference sequence). CDR3 in DNA: TGTGCCAGCAGTTTCCCCAGCGGGAGGGCCGGGGATACGCAGTATTTT. It yields the protein CASSFPSGRAGDTQYF.

The V gene is TRBV18, the J gene TRBJ1-4, with a weak D call TRBD1 (6 bases). Germline-derived CDR1 and CDR2 are KGHSH and LQKENI. The germline V and J ends were trimmed by 6 bases and 6 bases, with 17 bases remaining between them. The length of the CDR3 is 15 residues. The CDR3 coding sequence is TGTGCCAGCTCCCAATCGGGGGGCCGGTATGAAAAACTGTTTTTT. Protein: CASSQSGGRYEKLFF.

This sequence joins TRBV27 and TRBJ1-5; tentative D call: TRBD1 (5 bases). CDR1 MNHEY and CDR2 SMNVEV come from the germline V gene (reference sequence). The CDR3 consists of 15 residues. Trimming took 4 bases from V and 0 from J, leaving 10 bases between them. CDR3: CASSSYDSSNQPQHF. In DNA, the CDR3 is TGTGCCAGCAGTTCATACGACAGTAGCAATCAGCCCCAGCATTTT.

This sequence joins TRBV19 and TRBJ2-7; 7 bases align to TRBD2. The CDR3 is 15 residues long. V shed 5 bases and J 0 bases; nucleotides not matched to a gene: 7. The germline V gene has CDR1 LNHDA and CDR2 SQIVND (reference sequence). The CDR3 spells CASSPPGLSSYEQYF. The CDR3 region has the DNA TGTGCCAGTAGTCCGCCGGGACTAAGCTCCTACGAGCAGTACTTC. Full variable domain (rest looked up from reference TRBV19 and TRBJ2-7): DGGITQSPKYLFRKEGQNVTLSCEQNLNHDAMYWYRQDPGQGLRLIYYSQIVNDFQKGDIAEGYSVSREKKESFPLTVTSAQKNPTAFYLCASSPPGLSSYEQYFGPGTRLTVT.

The V gene is TRBV18, the J gene TRBJ1-4; D is undetermined. Trimming left V 2 bases short and J 5 bases short, with 15 bases between. The CDR3 length is 16 residues. Looked up from germline, CDR1 is KGHSH and CDR2 is LQKENI. The CDR3 DNA reads as TGTGCCAGCTCACCATACGCCCAAAGACTAAATGAAAAACTGTTTTTT. This codes for CASSPYAQRLNEKLFF.

In regard to this clone: An end of the junction differs from the germline gene, which may be a read error. V is TRBV7-9 and J is TRBJ1-1, with 8 bases matching TRBD1. This CDR3 spans 11 amino acids. The germline V gene has CDR1 SEHNR and CDR2 FQNEAQ (reference sequence). CDR3 sequence (DNA): TGTTCCAGCAGCTGGACAGGGCGGACTTTCTTT. Translating gives CSSSWTGRTFF.

With respect to this clone: Compared with germline, one end of the junction differs, possibly owing to a read error. This chain joins TRBV5-1 and TRBJ2-1, with TRBD2 matching 10 bases. The germline V gene encodes CDR1 SGHRS and CDR2 YFSETQ. The CDR3 has 16 amino acids. For the CDR3, the DNA is TGCGCCAGCAGCTTGGATCTAGCGGGAGCCTATAATGAGCAGTTCTTC. It codes for CASSLDLAGAYNEQFF.

This sequence joins TRBV7-8 and TRBJ2-5; 12 bases fit TRBD2. TRBJ2-7 matches the DNA end more closely, so the J call is doubtful. Germline V gives CDR1 SGHVS, CDR2 FQNEAQ. The CDR3 spans 15 residues. The CDR3 region has the DNA TGTGCCAGCAGCTTAACGTGGACTAGCGGGAACGAGCAGTACTTC. Translation: CASSLTWTSGNEQYF.

This clone showed up just once. The chain carries TRBV18 and TRBJ2-7; D is unresolved. Per the germline V gene, CDR1 is KGHSH and CDR2 is LQKENI. The CDR3 consists of 12 residues. The V end was cut by 3 bases, the J end by 7 bases, with 10 bases between. In DNA, the CDR3 is TGTGCCAGCTCACCCCTTGGGCGAGAGCAGTACTTC. Its protein product is CASSPLGREQYF.